Following are 11 T cell receptor beta chains from one sample sequenced in a study of radiation and T cells in renal cell carcinoma. Time point in this sample: baseline pretreatment blood. The treatment is: 15 Gy SBRT to primary tumor, nephrectomy 4 weeks later. TCRdb keeps only in-frame clones here, not all; method: immunoSEQ multiplex PCR. The data show approximately 140,000 clones, with 88% seen just once and 4.1% held by the top ten. The specimen was blood, collected from a patient whose treatment included radiotherapy and nephrectomy. The receptors come from a woman aged 70 to 79 with renal cell carcinoma.

The chain is built from TRBV2 and TRBJ2-1, with 9 positions matching TRBD2. The CDR3 contains 17 residues. CDR1 and CDR2 from the germline V gene are SNHLY and FYNNEI. V trimming: 6 bases; J trimming: 2 bases; junction bases outside the gene matches: 11. The CDR3 sequence: CASRDSLAGVTYNEQFF. The DNA for the CDR3 is TGTGCCAGCAGGGACTCTTTAGCGGGGGTTACCTACAATGAGCAGTTCTTC.

There are a few counts of this clone. CDR3 sequence: CASSTITEAFF. CDR3 nucleotide sequence: TGTGCCAGCAGCACAATTACTGAAGCTTTCTTT. The V gene is TRBV7-2, the J gene TRBJ1-1; no clear D gene. Germline V gives CDR1 SGHTA, CDR2 FQGNSA. The CDR3 has 11 residues. V lost 5 bases, J lost 5 bases, and 6 bases lay in between.

This sequence joins TRBV4-2 and TRBJ2-3; 9 nucleotides align to TRBD1. CDR1 and CDR2 (germline): LGHNA, YNFKEQ. This CDR3 region has 17 residues. V lost 4 bases to trimming and J lost 5 bases; unmatched junction nucleotides: 13. The CDR3 sequence: CASSRRLPGQGVDTQYF. DNA for the CDR3: TGTGCCAGCAGCCGGAGATTACCGGGACAGGGCGTAGATACGCAGTATTTT.

The chain combines TRBV30 with TRBJ2-3, with D unclear. The CDR3 has 14 amino acids. Looked up from germline, CDR1 is GTSNPN and CDR2 is SVGIG (reference sequence). V was clipped by 4 bases and J by 1 base, with 12 bases between them. DNA for the CDR3: TGTGCCTGGAAGCTTGGGCTAGGCACAGATACGCAGTATTTT. As protein: CAWKLGLGTDTQYF.

This rearrangement joins TRBV19 to TRBJ2-1; a weak D match, TRBD2 (6 bases). V lost 3 bases and J lost 6, with 9 bases in between. The CDR3 covers 13 residues. Germline CDR1 is LNHDA and CDR2 is SQIVND (reference sequence). The CDR3 region is CASSIGTRNEQFF. In DNA, the CDR3 is TGTGCCAGTAGTATTGGGACTCGCAATGAGCAGTTCTTC.

This clone occurred once. The rearrangement joins TRBV5-1 to TRBJ2-7; D remains unclear. The CDR3 is made up of 15 amino acids. CDR1 SGHRS and CDR2 YFSETQ come from the germline V gene. The ends were cut back, 2 bases at V and 0 bases at J, with 12 bases in the middle. DNA for the CDR3: TGCGCCAGCAGCTTTGATCCTAGTCGCTCCTACGAGCAGTACTTC. This codes for CASSFDPSRSYEQYF.

The chain combines TRBV29-1 with TRBJ1-2; no clear D. This CDR3 region has 11 residues. V lost 6 bases and J lost 8, with 13 bases in between. Germline CDR1 is SQVTM and CDR2 is ANQGSEA. CDR3 nucleotides: TGCAGCGTCGGGTCCAGCTGGGGCTACACCTTC. Its translation: CSVGSSWGYTF.

This chain uses TRBV4-3 with TRBJ1-2; unclear D gene. V lost 0 bases and J lost 8, with 13 bases in between. The CDR3 sequence is 14 residues long. The V gene's germline CDR1 is LGHNA and CDR2 YSLEER. This chain's CDR3 is CASSQDWGVGGYTF. In DNA form, the CDR3 reads TGCGCCAGCAGCCAAGACTGGGGAGTTGGGGGCTACACCTTC.

V and J are TRBV30 and TRBJ1-2; D is unclear. Germline CDR1 and CDR2: GTSNPN and SVGIG (reference sequence). The CDR3 sequence is 12 residues long. Trimming removed 4 bases from V and 0 bases from J, with 6 bases in between. In nucleotides, the CDR3 is TGTGCCTGGAATGTAGCTAACTATGGCTACACCTTC. It yields the protein CAWNVANYGYTF.

This chain links TRBV7-9 with TRBJ1-2; TRBD1 matches at 7 bases. With 0 bases clipped from V and 2 bases from J, the junction kept 3 bases outside the gene matches. Germline values: CDR1 SEHNR, CDR2 FQNEAQ (reference sequence). The CDR3 covers 15 residues. The DNA of the CDR3 is TGTGCCAGCAGCTTAGCAGGGGGCGCGAACTATGGCTACACCTTC. Protein: CASSLAGGANYGYTF.

V is TRBV5-1 and J is TRBJ1-2; TRBD1 might be the D (5 bases). CDR1 is SGHRS and CDR2 is YFSETQ in the germline V gene. V was clipped by 2 bases and J by 1 base, with 6 bases between them. The CDR3 covers 13 residues. The CDR3 coding sequence is TGCGCCAGCAGCTTACAGGATAACTATGGCTACACCTTC. Translation gives CASSLQDNYGYTF. Combining the CDR3 with reference TRBV5-1 and TRBJ1-2 gives the whole variable domain KAGVTQTPRYLIKTRGQQVTLSCSPISGHRSVSWYQQTPGQGLQFLFEYFSETQRNKGNFPGRFSGRQFSNSRSEMNVSTLELGDSALYLCASSLQDNYGYTFGSGTRLTVV.